This TCR beta chain emerged from a study of T-cell reconstitution after alpha-beta-depleted transplantation in children. There are many counts of this clonotype. Its antigen is undetermined. Library preparation (for TCRbeta) was performed with unique molecular identifiers. TCRdb ran MiXCR on the PCR reads and lists one entry per CDR3 protein. The top ten hold about 0.79% of the sample, which has roughly 670,000 distinct CDR3 sequences, 13% seen once. Study findings and constraints: There were some patients whose high TCRbeta diversity at day 60 came from surviving recipient T cells and thymic progenitors. It was newly produced T cells that mostly accounted for T-cell counts and diversity one year after transplant.

This material consisted of PBMCs, taken before TCRalphabeta/CD19-depleted stem cell transplant. This TCR came from a girl aged 2-10 years with congenital amegakaryocytic thrombocytopenia, due to receive a stem cell transplant.

The CDR3 loop is CASRLGRADTQYF. The CDR3 DNA sequence: TGTGCCAGCCGCCTTGGAAGGGCAGATACGCAGTATTTT. This sequence joins TRBV27 and TRBJ2-3, with D hard to call. The CDR3 is made up of 13 amino acids. The V gene lost 8 bases and the J gene lost 4 bases, with 13 bases spanning the gap. Germline assignment: CDR1 MNHEY and CDR2 SMNVEV (reference sequence).